Below are 21 T cell receptor beta chains sequenced from a single sample in a study of blood T cell repertoires in COVID-19. Here immunoSEQ multiplex PCR was the method, and the copy in TCRdb shows in-frame clones only, minus some. The profile covers approximately 190,000 clones, with around four fifths appearing a single time and roughly 20% taken by the ten largest. Sequencing was performed on peripheral blood. These receptors were collected from a human donor in a cohort sampled during active COVID-19.

A few counts support this clone. The chain is built from TRBV6-1 and TRBJ2-5, with a possible D match to TRBD1 (6 bases). The CDR3 spans 17 residues. Germline V CDR1 and CDR2: MNHNS, SASEGT. Trimming took off 0 bases at V and 7 bases at J, with 21 bases between the two ends. This CDR3 reads CASSEALGQQGRTTQYF. Written as DNA, the CDR3 is TGTGCCAGCAGTGAAGCCCTAGGCCAACAGGGTCGGACGACCCAGTACTTC.

J is TRBJ2-5 and V is TRBV29-1; the D gene is possibly TRBD1 (5 bases). V lost 4 bases and J lost 5, with 14 bases in between. The CDR3 is 13 residues long. CDR1 and CDR2 from the germline V gene are SQVTM and ANQGSEA. The CDR3 here is CSVGFRARETQYF. CDR3 sequence (DNA): TGCAGCGTTGGGTTCAGGGCTAGGGAGACCCAGTACTTC. Full variable domain (missing parts from reference TRBV29-1 and TRBJ2-5): SAVISQKPSRDICQRGTSLTIQCQVDSQVTMMFWYRQQPGQSLTLIATANQGSEATYESGFVIDKFPISRPNLTFSTLTVSNMSPEDSSIYLCSVGFRARETQYFGPGTRLLVL.

This chain connects TRBV28 to TRBJ1-1; possibly TRBD1 for D (5 bases). The CDR3 loop spans 10 amino acids. V lost 7 bases to trimming and J lost 7 bases, with 7 bases between them. The V gene's germline CDR1 is MDHEN and CDR2 SYDVKM. This CDR3 reads CASKQGEAFF. CDR3 nucleotide sequence: TGTGCCAGCAAGCAGGGTGAAGCTTTCTTT. Together with reference TRBV28 and TRBJ1-1, the CDR3 gives the full variable domain: DVKVTQSSRYLVKRTGEKVFLECVQDMDHENMFWYRQDPGLGLRLIYFSYDVKMKEKGDIPEGYSVSREKKERFSLILESASTNQTSMYLCASKQGEAFFGQGTRLTVV.

The chain joins TRBV4-1 to TRBJ1-2, with 8 bases fitting TRBD1. Germline CDR1 reads MGHRA; CDR2 reads YSYEKL. V trimming: 5 bases; J trimming: 6 bases; junction bases outside the gene matches: 17. This CDR3 region has 17 residues. Here the CDR3 DNA reads TGCGCCAGCAGCGCCCCTCTCACCAGGGGGCGCACACATGGCTACACCTTC. This sequence encodes CASSAPLTRGRTHGYTF.

The chain joins TRBV7-9 to TRBJ1-2; no clear D gene. V lost 5 bases to trimming and J lost 5 bases, with 6 bases between them. CDR3 length: 11 residues. The germline gives CDR1 SEHNR, CDR2 FQNEAQ (reference sequence). The CDR3 DNA is TGTGCCAGCAGCCTCCTTTATGGCTACACCTTC. Protein product: CASSLLYGYTF. The entire variable domain, with the rest obtained from reference TRBV7-9 and TRBJ1-2, is as follows: DTGVSQNPRHKITKRGQNVTFRCDPISEHNRLYWYRQTLGQGPEFLTYFQNEAQLEKSRLLSDRFSAERPKGSFSTLEIQRTEQGDSAMYLCASSLLYGYTFGSGTRLTVV.

The rearrangement joins TRBV6-1 to TRBJ2-7; tentatively, D is TRBD1 (8 bases). Trimming shortened V by 7 bases and J by 4 bases, and 26 bases separated the two germline ends. Per the germline V gene, CDR1 is MNHNS and CDR2 is SASEGT. This CDR3 comprises 17 residues. In DNA, the CDR3 is TGTGCCAGCAATGGAGCCGGACAGGGAGGGTTGCGGTACGAGCAGTACTTC. This encodes CASNGAGQGGLRYEQYF.

The CDR3 loop is CATRPGTGINQPQHF. The CDR3 DNA reads as TGTGCCACCAGGCCCGGGACAGGGATCAATCAGCCCCAGCATTTT. The rearrangement joins TRBV15 to TRBJ1-5, with TRBD1 identical over 9 bases. Germline V gene lookup returns CDR1 LNHNV and CDR2 YYDKDF (reference sequence). The CDR3 covers 15 residues. Germline trimming cut 6 bases from V and 3 bases from J; bases unmatched to any gene: 6. Using reference TRBV15 and TRBJ1-5 for the parts outside the CDR3, the full variable domain is DAMVIQNPRYQVTQFGKPVTLSCSQTLNHNVMYWYQQKSSQAPKLLFHYYDKDFNNEADTPDNFQSRRPNTSFCFLDIRSPGLGDTAMYLCATRPGTGINQPQHFGDGTRLSIL.

The chain is built from TRBV29-1 and TRBJ2-1, with D tentatively TRBD1 (6 bases). CDR3 length equals 12 residues. V was pared by 6 bases and J by 9 bases, with 15 bases between. CDR1 and CDR2 (germline): SQVTM, ANQGSEA. DNA for the CDR3: TGCAGCGTGTCCAGGGCCAGGGGTGAGCAGTTCTTC. Protein sequence: CSVSRARGEQFF.

In nucleotides, the CDR3 is TGTGCCAGCAGTTACTCGCCGGCAGGTATCCGGGCTTTCTTT. Translating gives CASSYSPAGIRAFF. This chain connects TRBV6-5 to TRBJ1-1, with D unclear. Trimming shortened V by 0 bases and J by 11 bases, and 16 bases separated the two germline ends. This CDR3 contains 14 residues. Per the germline V gene, CDR1 is MNHEY and CDR2 is SVGAGI.

This chain links TRBV7-2 with TRBJ2-1; D may be TRBD2 (6 bases). V dropped 5 bases and J dropped 5 bases, with 16 bases sitting between them. Germline-derived CDR1 and CDR2 are SGHTA and FQGNSA. The CDR3 covers 15 residues. The CDR3 DNA is TGTGCCAGCAGCCCCTGGGACTTTCGTCACAATGAGCAGTTCTTC. Translated: CASSPWDFRHNEQFF. The full variable domain, rest sourced from reference TRBV7-2 and TRBJ2-1, is GAGVSQSPSNKVTEKGKDVELRCDPISGHTALYWYRQSLGQGLEFLIYFQGNSAPDKSGLPSDRFSAERTGGSVSTLTIQRTQQEDSAVYLCASSPWDFRHNEQFFGPGTRLTVL.

This sequence joins TRBV6-1 and TRBJ2-1, with D maybe TRBD1 (5 bases). This CDR3 has 17 residues. The V end lost 2 bases, the J end lost 7 bases, and 21 bases lay between the germline ends. The V gene's germline CDR1 is MNHNS and CDR2 SASEGT. In DNA form, the CDR3 reads TGTGCCAGCAGTGAAACCTCCCAGGGTGGTTTAGGTAATGAGCAGTTCTTC. Residues: CASSETSQGGLGNEQFF.

The V call is TRBV6-2 or TRBV6-3, the J call TRBJ2-3; D is possibly TRBD2 (6 bases). V was clipped by 0 bases and J by 8 bases, with 12 bases between them. CDR1 and CDR2 (germline): MNHEY, SVGEGT. The CDR3 is 14 residues long. The CDR3 loop reads CASSYSRLVATQYF. CDR3 in DNA: TGTGCCAGCAGTTACTCCAGACTAGTCGCTACGCAGTATTTT.

Judged by abundance, this clone is medium-sized. This sequence joins TRBV5-1 and TRBJ1-1; TRBD1 matches 9 bases. The V segment lost 4 bases and the J segment 3 bases; nucleotides outside the gene matches: 4. Germline V gene lookup returns CDR1 SGHRS and CDR2 YFSETQ. The CDR3 covers 14 residues. CDR3 sequence: CASSTTGGDTEAFF. The CDR3 DNA sequence: TGCGCCAGCAGCACTACAGGGGGCGACACTGAAGCTTTCTTT.

The chain links TRBV18 to TRBJ1-6; TRBD1 might be the D (6 bases). This CDR3 region has 15 residues. Trimming left V 6 bases short and J 6 bases short, with 15 bases between. Germline CDR1 reads KGHSH; CDR2 reads LQKENI. Here the CDR3 reads CASSVRGSRNSPLHF. The DNA of the CDR3 is TGTGCCAGCTCGGTTAGGGGGAGCCGTAATTCACCCCTCCACTTT.

The V call is TRBV2, the J call TRBJ2-5, with 8 bases lining up with TRBD1. J lost 5 bases, V lost 7 bases, and 6 bases had no gene match. Germline loops: CDR1 SNHLY, CDR2 FYNNEI. The CDR3 loop spans 13 amino acids. CDR3 bases: TGTGCCAGCATACGACAGGGGAGGGAGACCCAGTACTTC. Protein: CASIRQGRETQYF.

The chain links TRBV9 to TRBJ2-1; 10 bases map to TRBD2. CDR1 is SGDLS and CDR2 is YYNGEE in the germline V gene. Trimming took 2 bases from V and 6 from J; bases not matched to a gene: 5. CDR3 length equals 15 residues. DNA for the CDR3: TGTGCCAGCAGCGTCGGGGCTAGCGGGAGCAATGAGCAGTTCTTC. Its protein product is CASSVGASGSNEQFF.

The rearrangement links TRBV5-1 to TRBJ2-5; 7 positions agree with TRBD1. V shed 4 bases and J 5 bases; nucleotides not matched to a gene: 2. Per the germline V gene, CDR1 is SGHRS and CDR2 is YFSETQ. The CDR3 is made up of 12 amino acids. Written as DNA, the CDR3 is TGCGCCAGCAGCATACAGGGGGAGACCCAGTACTTC. Translation gives CASSIQGETQYF.

This rearrangement joins TRBV3-1 (or the pseudogene TRBV3-2) to TRBJ2-1; 10 bases agree with TRBD2. The ends lost 1 base at V and 3 bases at J; junction bases unmatched: 9. The length of the CDR3 is 18 residues. Germline lookup yields CDR1 LGHDT and CDR2 YNNKEL (reference sequence). The CDR3 coding sequence is TGTGCCAGCAGCCAAGGCCTTAGCGGGGGGTTCGACTACAATGAGCAGTTCTTC. It is translated as CASSQGLSGGFDYNEQFF.

The chain employs TRBV13 and TRBJ2-7; TRBD2 is a possible D gene (6 bases). Germline CDR1 reads PRHDT; CDR2 reads FYEKMQ (reference sequence). This CDR3 is 14 amino acids long. Trimming pared 6 bases from V and 6 bases from J, leaving 18 bases between. CDR3 protein: CASRRGFQATEQYF. The CDR3 DNA is TGTGCCAGCAGACGGGGGTTTCAAGCGACCGAGCAGTACTTC.

V gene TRBV28 combines with J gene TRBJ2-7; possibly TRBD1 for D (6 bases). The CDR3 loop spans 15 amino acids. V was cut by 8 bases and J by 3 bases, with 20 bases left in between. Germline loops: CDR1 MDHEN, CDR2 SYDVKM. The CDR3 nucleotides are TGTGCCAGCCATCCGAGGGACACCTTACACTACGAGCAGTACTTC. Its protein is CASHPRDTLHYEQYF. Drawing the rest from reference TRBV28 and TRBJ2-7, the complete variable domain is DVKVTQSSRYLVKRTGEKVFLECVQDMDHENMFWYRQDPGLGLRLIYFSYDVKMKEKGDIPEGYSVSREKKERFSLILESASTNQTSMYLCASHPRDTLHYEQYFGPGTRLTVT.

The chain combines TRBV18 with TRBJ1-4; no reliable D call. Looked up from germline, CDR1 is KGHSH and CDR2 is LQKENI. The CDR3 has 12 amino acids. V shed 2 bases and J shed 8 bases, with 6 bases lying between them. The CDR3 protein is CASSPYLEKLFF. For the CDR3, the DNA is TGTGCCAGCTCACCATATCTAGAAAAACTGTTTTTT.